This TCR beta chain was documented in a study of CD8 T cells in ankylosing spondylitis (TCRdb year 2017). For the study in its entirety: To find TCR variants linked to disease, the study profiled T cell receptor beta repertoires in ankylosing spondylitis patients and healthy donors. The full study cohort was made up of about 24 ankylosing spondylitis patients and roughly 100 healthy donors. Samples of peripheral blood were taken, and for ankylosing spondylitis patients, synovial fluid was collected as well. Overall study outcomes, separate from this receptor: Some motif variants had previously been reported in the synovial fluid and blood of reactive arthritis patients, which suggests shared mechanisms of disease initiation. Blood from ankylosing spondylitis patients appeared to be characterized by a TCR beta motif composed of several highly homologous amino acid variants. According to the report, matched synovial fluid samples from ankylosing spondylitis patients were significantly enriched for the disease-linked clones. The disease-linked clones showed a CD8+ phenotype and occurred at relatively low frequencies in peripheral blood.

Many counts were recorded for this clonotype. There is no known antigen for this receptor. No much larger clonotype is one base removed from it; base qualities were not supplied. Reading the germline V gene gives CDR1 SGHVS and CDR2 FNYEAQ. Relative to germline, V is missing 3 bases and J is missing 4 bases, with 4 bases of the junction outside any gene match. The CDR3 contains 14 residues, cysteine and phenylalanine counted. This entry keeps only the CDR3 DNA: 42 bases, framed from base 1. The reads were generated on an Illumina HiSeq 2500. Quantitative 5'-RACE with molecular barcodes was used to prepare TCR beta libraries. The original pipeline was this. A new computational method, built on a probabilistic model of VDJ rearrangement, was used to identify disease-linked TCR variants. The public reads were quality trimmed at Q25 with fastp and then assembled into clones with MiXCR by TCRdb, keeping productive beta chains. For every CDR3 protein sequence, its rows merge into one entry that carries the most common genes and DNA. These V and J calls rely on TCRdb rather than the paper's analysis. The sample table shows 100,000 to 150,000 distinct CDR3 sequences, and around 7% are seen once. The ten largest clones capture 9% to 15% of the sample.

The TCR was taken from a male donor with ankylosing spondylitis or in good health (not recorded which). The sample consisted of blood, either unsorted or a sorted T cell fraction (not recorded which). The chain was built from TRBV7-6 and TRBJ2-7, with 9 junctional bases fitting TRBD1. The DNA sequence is TGTGCCAGCAGCTTTGGACAGGGGAAGTACGAGCAGTACTTC. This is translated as CASSFGQGKYEQYF.